Detailed here is one T cell receptor (beta chain). Its antigen remains unidentified. The record originates from a study of OX40 agonist ivuxolimab in advanced cancers. The overall study: Partial responses were observed in three patients, of whom one had hepatocellular carcinoma and two had cutaneous melanoma. General observations from the study: Certain nonresponders likewise exhibited a low normalized T-cell clonal expansion.

V lost 4 bases to trimming and J lost 3 bases; unmatched junction nucleotides: 5. Germline values: CDR1 LNHDA, CDR2 SQIVND (reference sequence). The CDR3 loop spans 15 amino acids. The repertoire was sequenced with immunoSEQ multiplex PCR; TCRdb's copy has only in-frame clones and lacks some. Among tens of thousands of clones, approximately 90% were seen once, and the ten largest hold more than 0.45%. Patients were ineligible given autoimmune disease history or systemic immunosuppression. This receptor was identified in an adult with an advanced solid tumor such as melanoma, head and neck, liver or kidney cancer. The sequences come from CD4+ or CD8+ T cells sorted from blood, collected in a trial of the OX40 agonist ivuxolimab. The chain is built from TRBV19 and TRBJ2-7; 11 bases map to TRBD1. The CDR3 region has the DNA TGTGCCAGTAGTACCCCGGACAGGGGGCTCTACGAGCAGTACTTC. This sequence encodes CASSTPDRGLYEQYF.